The 8 T cell receptor beta chains listed next were all sequenced from one sample in a study of OX40 agonist ivuxolimab in advanced cancers. Clones were sequenced by immunoSEQ multiplex PCR, and TCRdb holds only the in-frame ones, with some missing. The repertoire has about 75,000 clones, about 88% of them found once; the top ten carry 0.3% to 0.4%. The source was CD4+ or CD8+ T cells sorted from blood, collected in a trial of the OX40 agonist ivuxolimab. The receptors come from an adult with an advanced solid tumor such as melanoma, head and neck, liver or kidney cancer.

The chain links TRBV5-4 to TRBJ1-1, with no clear D. Germline CDR1 reads SGHNT; CDR2 reads YYREEE (reference sequence). Deletions cut 10 bases from V and 2 bases from J, with 9 bases between. This CDR3 spans 11 amino acids. Here the CDR3 DNA reads TGTGCCGGCGGGGTTAACACTGAAGCTTTCTTT. Encoded protein: CAGGVNTEAFF.

This chain connects TRBV7-2 to TRBJ2-3; 11 bases map to TRBD2. V shed 5 bases and J 10 bases; nucleotides not matched to a gene: 14. Germline CDR1 is SGHTA and CDR2 is FQGNSA. The CDR3 runs to 16 residues. CDR3 in amino acids: CASSQTFTSGSFAQYF. The CDR3 nucleotides read TGTGCCAGCAGCCAAACCTTTACTAGCGGGAGTTTCGCGCAGTATTTT.

The gene calls are TRBV18 and TRBJ2-7; D remains unclear. CDR1 KGHSH and CDR2 LQKENI come from the germline V gene. The CDR3 totals 13 residues. Trimming pared 6 bases from V and 2 bases from J, leaving 11 bases between. CDR3 loop: CASSINGAYEQYF. The CDR3 nucleotides read TGTGCCAGCTCTATAAATGGGGCCTACGAGCAGTACTTC.

CDR3 region: CASSPGGTHQETQYF. In DNA, the CDR3 is TGTGCCAGCAGCCCCGGTGGGACTCACCAAGAGACCCAGTACTTC. This chain connects TRBV7-3 to TRBJ2-5; D might be TRBD2 (6 bases). The CDR3 contains 15 residues. Trimming shortened V by 5 bases and J by 0 bases, and 13 bases separated the two germline ends. Germline V gene data show CDR1 as SGHTA and CDR2 as FQGTGA.

The rearrangement uses TRBV30 and TRBJ2-3; 12 bases map to TRBD2. V lost 3 bases to trimming and J lost 4 bases; unmatched junction nucleotides: 5. Germline lookup yields CDR1 GTSNPN and CDR2 SVGIG (reference sequence). CDR3 length: 15 residues. The CDR3 coding sequence is TGTGCCTGGAGCCGACTAGCGGGGGATGCAGATACGCAGTATTTT. This encodes CAWSRLAGDADTQYF. Drawing the rest from reference TRBV30 and TRBJ2-3, the complete variable domain is SQTIHQWPATLVQPVGSPLSLECTVEGTSNPNLYWYRQAAGRGLQLLFYSVGIGQISSEVPQNLSASRPQDRQFILSSKKLLLSDSGFYLCAWSRLAGDADTQYFGPGTRLTVL.

The V and J genes are TRBV6-5 and TRBJ1-6; TRBD1 aligns across 7 bases. Germline loops: CDR1 MNHEY, CDR2 SVGAGI. The CDR3 spans 14 residues. V dropped 1 base and J dropped 8; count of bases not matched to a gene: 2. The CDR3 loop is CASSYFGTDSPLHF. CDR3 coding DNA: TGTGCCAGCAGTTACTTCGGGACAGATTCACCCCTCCACTTT.

The chain links TRBV5-1 to TRBJ1-3, with TRBD1 as a possible D gene (6 bases). The germline CDR1 and CDR2 sequences are SGHRS and YFSETQ. This CDR3 is 15 amino acids long. V was clipped by 4 bases and J by 0 bases, with 11 bases between them. The CDR3 sequence is CASSPGTTSGNTIYF. CDR3 DNA sequence: TGCGCCAGCAGCCCCGGGACAACCTCTGGAAACACCATATATTTT.

The V call is TRBV20-1, the J call TRBJ2-7, with unresolved D. V was pared by 4 bases and J by 0 bases, with 4 bases between. This CDR3 spans 11 amino acids. Germline CDR1 and CDR2: DFQATT and SNEGSKA (reference sequence). The CDR3 is CSAISSYEQYF. In nucleotides, the CDR3 is TGCAGTGCTATTAGCTCCTACGAGCAGTACTTC.